One sample yielded the 17 T cell receptor beta chains listed below, sequenced in a study of neoadjuvant anti-PD-1 for oral cavity cancer. Profiled with immunoSEQ multiplex PCR; TCRdb holds only in-frame clones, not every one. The sample carries approximately 20,000 clones, approximately 79% recorded once. The sample consisted of PBMCs, taken before nivolumab (anti-PD-1) treatment. These receptors all stem from a person aged 35-79 years with oral cavity squamous cell carcinoma.

This clone was seen a handful of times. J is TRBJ1-2 and V is TRBV6-5; possibly TRBD1 for D (5 bases). Trimming took 6 bases from V and 8 from J, leaving 13 bases between them. The CDR3 is made up of 12 amino acids. CDR1 MNHEY and CDR2 SVGAGI come from the germline V gene. The CDR3 here is CASRVDSSGYTF. In DNA, the CDR3 is TGTGCCAGCAGAGTAGACAGTAGCGGCTACACCTTC.

This clone showed up just a few times. The chain recombines TRBV6-1 with TRBJ1-5; tentative D call: TRBD1 (5 bases). There are 12 residues in the CDR3. Germline CDR1 is MNHNS and CDR2 is SASEGT. V lost 2 bases and J 9 bases, leaving 8 bases between the germline ends. CDR3 bases: TGTGCCAGCAGTGAATGGGGCCTGCCCCAGCATTTT. It specifies CASSEWGLPQHF.

This clone was counted between two and nine times. The chain employs TRBV14 and TRBJ2-3, with 7 bases fitting TRBD2. The V segment lost 1 base and the J segment 6 bases; nucleotides outside the gene matches: 4. The CDR3 is 14 residues long. Germline V gene sequence: CDR1 SGHDN, CDR2 FVKESK. The CDR3 sequence: CASSQGGTIDTQYF. The DNA of the CDR3 is TGTGCCAGCAGCCAAGGTGGGACTATTGATACGCAGTATTTT.

This chain uses TRBV2 with TRBJ1-1, with no clear D. From germline, CDR1 is SNHLY and CDR2 FYNNEI. The CDR3 length is 11 residues. The V and J ends lost 5 bases and 5 bases respectively, with 6 bases between them. The CDR3 reads CASSPQTEAFF. The CDR3 nucleotides are TGTGCCAGCAGTCCCCAGACTGAAGCTTTCTTT.

CDR3 sequence: CASTRQVNQPQHF. In nucleotides, the CDR3 is TGCGCCAGCACCCGACAGGTTAATCAGCCCCAGCATTTT. The chain recombines TRBV10-2 with TRBJ1-5; a weak D match, TRBD1 (6 bases). Per the germline V gene, CDR1 is WSHSY and CDR2 is SAAADI. CDR3 size: 13 residues. With 7 bases removed from V and 4 bases from J, the gap between germline ends came to 11 bases.

This chain joins TRBV21-1 and TRBJ2-5; TRBD2, as called in the table, went unchecked against the DNA. TRBV21-1 is designated a pseudogene. CDR3 length: 18 residues. This CDR3 reads CASSKVVEGREGGETQYF. The CDR3 bases are TGTGCCAGCAGCAAGGTAGTAGAAGGGCGGGAGGGAGGAGAGACCCAGTACTTC.

The chain joins TRBV11-2 to TRBJ1-1; D perhaps matches TRBD1 (6 bases). CDR1 and CDR2 (germline): SGHAT, FQNNGV. The CDR3 is made up of 15 amino acids. The germline V and J ends were trimmed by 1 base and 6 bases, with 15 bases remaining between them. DNA for the CDR3: TGTGCCAGCAGCTTAGTGGGGGCGGGATTGGCTGAAGCTTTCTTT. This encodes CASSLVGAGLAEAFF.

The chain combines TRBV5-1 with TRBJ2-7; D gene uncertain. Trimming left V 0 bases short and J 3 bases short, with 13 bases between. Looked up from germline, CDR1 is SGHRS and CDR2 is YFSETQ. This CDR3 is built from 15 residues. DNA for the CDR3: TGCGCCAGCAGCTTGGCACCCCAGCCCCTCTACGAGCAGTACTTC. Translated, it gives CASSLAPQPLYEQYF.

The DNA of the CDR3 is TGCGCCAGCAGCCTGGACGGGACTAGCGTATCCTACGAGCAGTACTTC. Translating gives CASSLDGTSVSYEQYF. The gene calls are TRBV5-1 and TRBJ2-7; 10 bases line up with TRBD2. Germline V gene sequence: CDR1 SGHRS, CDR2 YFSETQ. With V trimmed by 4 bases and J by 1 base, 8 bases remained unmatched. This CDR3 has 16 amino acids.

This chain connects TRBV15 to TRBJ2-3; 7 bases match TRBD2. Germline CDR1 reads LNHNV; CDR2 reads YYDKDF (reference sequence). The CDR3 runs 17 residues. With 0 bases clipped from V and 1 base from J, the junction kept 7 bases outside the gene matches. The CDR3: CATSREGGTMGTDTQYF. In DNA, the CDR3 is TGTGCCACCAGCAGAGAGGGGGGGACTATGGGCACAGATACGCAGTATTTT. Variable domain in full (rest from reference TRBV15 and TRBJ2-3): DAMVIQNPRYQVTQFGKPVTLSCSQTLNHNVMYWYQQKSSQAPKLLFHYYDKDFNNEADTPDNFQSRRPNTSFCFLDIRSPGLGDTAMYLCATSREGGTMGTDTQYFGPGTRLTVL.

The chain has TRBV10-2 and TRBJ2-7; 7 bases line up with TRBD1. CDR3 size: 16 residues. Looked up from germline, CDR1 is WSHSY and CDR2 is SAAADI. Trimming at V came to 2 bases and at J to 2 bases, leaving 9 bases not matched to a gene. The CDR3 loop reads CASSEPGQVPAYEQYF. CDR3 DNA sequence: TGCGCCAGCAGTGAGCCTGGACAGGTACCAGCCTACGAGCAGTACTTC.

The rearrangement uses TRBV7-9 and TRBJ2-3; D may be TRBD2 (5 bases). The V end lost 5 bases, the J end lost 3 bases, and 18 bases lay between the germline ends. CDR3 length: 16 amino acids. Germline V gives CDR1 SEHNR, CDR2 FQNEAQ (reference sequence). The CDR3 sequence: CASSPSGGLRTDTQYF. In nucleotides, the CDR3 is TGTGCCAGCAGCCCCTCCGGAGGATTGAGAACAGATACGCAGTATTTT. The full variable domain, completed using reference TRBV7-9 and TRBJ2-3, is DTGVSQNPRHKITKRGQNVTFRCDPISEHNRLYWYRQTLGQGPEFLTYFQNEAQLEKSRLLSDRFSAERPKGSFSTLEIQRTEQGDSAMYLCASSPSGGLRTDTQYFGPGTRLTVL.

The chain has TRBV5-6 and TRBJ1-1; no reliable D call. Germline CDR1 SGHDT, CDR2 YYEEEE. The CDR3 has 11 residues. Trimming pared 4 bases from V and 4 bases from J, leaving 5 bases between. The CDR3 DNA reads as TGTGCCAGCAGCACGGGCACTGAAGCTTTCTTT. This gives the protein CASSTGTEAFF.

This clone was seen just once. CDR3 sequence: CASTAVGGRPFETQYF. In DNA form, the CDR3 reads TGTGCCAGCACCGCCGTGGGGGGACGGCCTTTCGAGACCCAGTACTTC. The gene calls are TRBV21-1 and TRBJ2-5; TRBD2 reflects the table's D call only, with no check against the DNA. TRBV21-1 is a documented pseudogene. The CDR3 covers 16 residues.

The chain is built from TRBV5-1 and TRBJ2-2; 13 nucleotides align to TRBD2. There are 20 residues in the CDR3. Looked up from germline, CDR1 is SGHRS and CDR2 is YFSETQ. V was pared by 4 bases and J by 1 base, with 13 bases of the junction left unmatched. CDR3 DNA: TGCGCCAGCAGCCCTAATCGGACTAGCGGGAGTCTCGAGAACACCGGGGAGCTGTTTTTT. It translates to CASSPNRTSGSLENTGELFF.

The genes are TRBV30 and TRBJ1-2; D ambiguous. From germline, CDR1 is GTSNPN and CDR2 SVGIG (reference sequence). The CDR3 covers 12 residues. V was shortened by 2 bases and J by 8 bases, with 12 bases between the two germline ends. This chain's CDR3 is CAWSLSQRGYTF. The CDR3 DNA reads TGTGCCTGGAGTCTCAGCCAGCGGGGCTACACCTTC.

This clone was recorded only once. This chain joins TRBV7-2 and TRBJ2-5, with no clear D. Germline CDR1 is SGHTA and CDR2 is FQGNSA. This CDR3 has 15 amino acids. The V end lost 4 bases, the J end lost 0 bases, and 12 bases lay between the germline ends. The CDR3 reads CASSSSMRHQETQYF. In DNA form, the CDR3 reads TGTGCCAGCAGCTCCTCTATGCGGCACCAAGAGACCCAGTACTTC.